In this sample, the clone carrying this TCR beta chain turned up a few times. Its antigen is unknown. This sample was included in a study of PD-1 blockade in mismatch repair-deficient tumors. Study-wide background: Patients had 12 to 13 mismatch repair-deficient cancer types and were previously treated and progressing. General study findings and limits: Tumor-resident clones, often undetectable pretreatment in blood, expanded then contracted after pembrolizumab.

The germline CDR1 and CDR2 sequences are SGHRS and YFSETQ. V dropped 3 bases and J dropped 5 bases, with 6 bases sitting between them. This CDR3 contains 11 residues. The data were produced by immunoSEQ multiplex PCR, yet TCRdb's version contains in-frame clones alone and is incomplete. The table includes 20,000 to 25,000 clones, just under 85% detected once. Mismatch repair deficiency was confirmed in all patients, by PCR or immunohistochemistry. The TCR-sequenced patients were a few responders to pembrolizumab. The source material was peripheral blood, sampled 2 weeks after starting pembrolizumab. This clonotype was sampled from an adult with mismatch repair-deficient cancer. The chain joins TRBV5-1 to TRBJ2-7, with D tentatively TRBD2 (5 bases). The DNA of the CDR3 is TGCGCCAGCAGCTACGGGGACGAGCAGTACTTC. This codes for CASSYGDEQYF.